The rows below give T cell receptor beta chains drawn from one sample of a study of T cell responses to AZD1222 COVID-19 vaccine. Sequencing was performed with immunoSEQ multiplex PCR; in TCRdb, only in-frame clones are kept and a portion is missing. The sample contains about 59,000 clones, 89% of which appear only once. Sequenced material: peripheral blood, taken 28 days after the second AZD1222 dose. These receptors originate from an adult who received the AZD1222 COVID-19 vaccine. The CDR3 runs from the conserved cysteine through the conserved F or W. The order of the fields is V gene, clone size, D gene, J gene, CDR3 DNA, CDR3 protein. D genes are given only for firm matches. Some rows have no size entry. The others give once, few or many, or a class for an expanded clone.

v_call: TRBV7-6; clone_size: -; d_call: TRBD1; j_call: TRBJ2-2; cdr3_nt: TGTGCCAGCGGGGCAAATGGGGGACAGAACTTAAACACCGGGGAGCTGTTTTTT; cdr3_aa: CASGANGGQNLNTGELFF
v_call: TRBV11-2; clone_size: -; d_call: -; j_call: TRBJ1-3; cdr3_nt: TGTGCCAGCAGCGGGACGGTGGGGCCTGGAAACACCATATATTTT; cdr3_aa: CASSGTVGPGNTIYF
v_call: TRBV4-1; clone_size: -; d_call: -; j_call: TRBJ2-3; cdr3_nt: TGCGCCAGCAGCCTGCGAACGGGAGACGCAGATACGCAGTATTTT; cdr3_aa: CASSLRTGDADTQYF
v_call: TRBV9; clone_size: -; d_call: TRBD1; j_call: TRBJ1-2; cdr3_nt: TGTGCCAGCAGCGTGGGGACAGGGAACTATGGCTACACCTTC; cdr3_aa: CASSVGTGNYGYTF
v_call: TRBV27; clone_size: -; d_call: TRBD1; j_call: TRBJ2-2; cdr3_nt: TGTGCCAGCAGCTACAGGGGTTTGGCCACCGGGGAGCTGTTTTTT; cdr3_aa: CASSYRGLATGELFF
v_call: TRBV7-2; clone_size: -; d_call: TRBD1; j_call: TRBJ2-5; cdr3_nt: TGTGCCAGCAGCTTAGCTCGGACAGGCAAAGAGACCCAGTACTTC; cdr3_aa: CASSLARTGKETQYF
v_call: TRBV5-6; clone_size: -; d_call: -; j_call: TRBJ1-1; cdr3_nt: TGTGCCAGCAGCTTCCTCGCGGGTTACACTGAAGCTTTCTTT; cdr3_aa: CASSFLAGYTEAFF
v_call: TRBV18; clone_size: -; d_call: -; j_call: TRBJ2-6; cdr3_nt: TGTGCCAGCACGTGGACATCTGGGGCCAACGTCCTGACTTTC; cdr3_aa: CASTWTSGANVLTF
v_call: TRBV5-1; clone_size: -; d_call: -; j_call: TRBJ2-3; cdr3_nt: TGCGCCAGCAGCTTGCGGGGTACAGATACGCAGTATTTT; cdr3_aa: CASSLRGTDTQYF
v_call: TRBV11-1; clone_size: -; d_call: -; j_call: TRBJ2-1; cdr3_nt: TGTGCCAGCAGCTTAGGATTGGGGGCGCAAGGTGAGCAGTTCTTC; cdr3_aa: CASSLGLGAQGEQFF
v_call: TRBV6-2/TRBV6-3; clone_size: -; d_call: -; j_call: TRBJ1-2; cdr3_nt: TGTGCCAGCAGTTACGGTGGAGGGTTGAGCTATGGCTACACCTTC; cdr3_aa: CASSYGGGLSYGYTF
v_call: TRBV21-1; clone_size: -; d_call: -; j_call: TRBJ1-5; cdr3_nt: TGTGCCAGCAGCAAAAATGTCGCCCGGGACAGCAATCAGCCCCAGCATTTT; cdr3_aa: CASSKNVARDSNQPQHF
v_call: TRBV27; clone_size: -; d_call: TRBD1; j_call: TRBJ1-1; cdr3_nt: TGTGCCAGCAGGCGGACAGGGGGATCGTTAGCTTTCTTT; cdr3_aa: CASRRTGGSLAFF
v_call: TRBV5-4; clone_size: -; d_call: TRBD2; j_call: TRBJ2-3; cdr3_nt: TGTGCCAGCAGCATTAGCGGGAGAGCAGATACGCAGTATTTT; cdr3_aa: CASSISGRADTQYF
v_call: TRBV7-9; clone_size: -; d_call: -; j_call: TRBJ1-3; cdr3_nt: TGTGCCAGCAGCTTCGACAGAGTCTCTGGAAACACCATATATTTT; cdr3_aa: CASSFDRVSGNTIYF
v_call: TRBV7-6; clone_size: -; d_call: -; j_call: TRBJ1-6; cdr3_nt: TGTGCCAGCAGCCAAGGGGGTCAGTCCCTCCACTTT; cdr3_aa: CASSQGGQSLHF
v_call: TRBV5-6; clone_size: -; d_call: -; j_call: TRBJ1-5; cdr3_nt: TGTGCCAGCAGCTTGGCAGGGACTCTAACAAATCAGCCCCAGCATTTT; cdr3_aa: CASSLAGTLTNQPQHF
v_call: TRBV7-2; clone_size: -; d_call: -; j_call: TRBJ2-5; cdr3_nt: TGTGCCAGCAGCTTAACGGAGACCCAGTACTTC; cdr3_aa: CASSLTETQYF
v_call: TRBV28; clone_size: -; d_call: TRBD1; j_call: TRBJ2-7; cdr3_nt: TGTGCCAGCAGTTTGTTATTCCGGGACAGGGAAAACGAGCAGTACTTC; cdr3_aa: CASSLLFRDRENEQYF
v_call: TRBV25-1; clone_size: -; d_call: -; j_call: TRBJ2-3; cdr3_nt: TGTGCCAGCAGTACACAGGGCACAGATACGCAGTATTTT; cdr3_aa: CASSTQGTDTQYF
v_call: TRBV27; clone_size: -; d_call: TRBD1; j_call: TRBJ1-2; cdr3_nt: TGTGCCAGCAGTAACCGGGACAGGGGTTCTGGCTACACCTTC; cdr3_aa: CASSNRDRGSGYTF
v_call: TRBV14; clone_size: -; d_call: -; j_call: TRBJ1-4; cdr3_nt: TGTGCCAGCAGCCAAACCATTGGTTGGCCTGAAAAACTGTTTTTT; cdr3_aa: CASSQTIGWPEKLFF
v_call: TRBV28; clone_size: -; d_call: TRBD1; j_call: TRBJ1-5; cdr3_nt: TGTGCCAGCAGTTTCCACCGGGACAGGGGGACCAATGGGCCCCAGCATTTT; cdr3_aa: CASSFHRDRGTNGPQHF
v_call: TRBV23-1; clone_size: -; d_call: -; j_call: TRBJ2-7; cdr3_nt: TGCGCCAGCAGTCTCAACACTAGCTCCTACGAGCAGTACTTC; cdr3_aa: CASSLNTSSYEQYF
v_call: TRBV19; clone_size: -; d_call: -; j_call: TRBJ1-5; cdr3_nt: TGTGCCAGTAGTATGATCAGCAATCAGCCCCAGCATTTT; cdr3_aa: CASSMISNQPQHF
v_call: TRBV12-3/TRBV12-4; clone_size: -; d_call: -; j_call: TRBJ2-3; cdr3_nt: TGTGCCAGCAGTTTCGGGGCCACAGATACGCAGTATTTT; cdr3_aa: CASSFGATDTQYF
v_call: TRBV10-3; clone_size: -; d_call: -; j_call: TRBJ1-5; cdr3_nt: TGTGCCATCAGTTGGGACCTCCTTGGGCAGCCCCAGCATTTT; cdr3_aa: CAISWDLLGQPQHF
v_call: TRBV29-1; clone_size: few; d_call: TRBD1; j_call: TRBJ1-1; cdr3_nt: TGCAGCGGGGCCAGGGGGACCACTGAAGCTTTCTTT; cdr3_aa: CSGARGTTEAFF
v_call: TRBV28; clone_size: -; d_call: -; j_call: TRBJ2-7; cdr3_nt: TGTGCCAGCAGTCCCCGGCCGCTTACCTACGAGCAGTACTTC; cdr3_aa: CASSPRPLTYEQYF
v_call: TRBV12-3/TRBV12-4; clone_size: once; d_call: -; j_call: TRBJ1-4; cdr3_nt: TGTGCCAGCAAATGGGGTAGTGAGGAAAAACTGTTTTTT; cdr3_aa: CASKWGSEEKLFF
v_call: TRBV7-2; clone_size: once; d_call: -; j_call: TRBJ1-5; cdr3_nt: TGTGCCAGCAGCTTACACTTCCGGGATCAGCCCCAGCATTTT; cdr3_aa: CASSLHFRDQPQHF
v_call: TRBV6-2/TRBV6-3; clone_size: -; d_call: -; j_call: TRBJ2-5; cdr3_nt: TGTGCCAGCAGTTATGGAGTTGGGGGGACCCAGTACTTC; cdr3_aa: CASSYGVGGTQYF
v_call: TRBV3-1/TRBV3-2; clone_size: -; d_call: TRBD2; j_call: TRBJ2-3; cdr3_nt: TGTGCCAGCAGCCCCCTAGCGGGAGAGTCGCAGTATTTT; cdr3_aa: CASSPLAGESQYF
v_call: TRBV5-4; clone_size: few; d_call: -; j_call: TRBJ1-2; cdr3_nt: TGTGCCAGCAGCTTGGACAGGGCGGGGGGCTACACCTTC; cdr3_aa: CASSLDRAGGYTF
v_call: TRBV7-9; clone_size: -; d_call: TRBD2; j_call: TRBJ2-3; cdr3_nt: TGTGCCAGCAGCCTTCGGGCTAGCGGGGGGCCAGAAACGCAGTATTTT; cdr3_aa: CASSLRASGGPETQYF
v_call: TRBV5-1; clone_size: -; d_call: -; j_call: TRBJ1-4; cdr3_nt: TGCGCCAGCAGCTTGGAGGCCAGAAACCATGAAAAACTGTTTTTT; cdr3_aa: CASSLEARNHEKLFF